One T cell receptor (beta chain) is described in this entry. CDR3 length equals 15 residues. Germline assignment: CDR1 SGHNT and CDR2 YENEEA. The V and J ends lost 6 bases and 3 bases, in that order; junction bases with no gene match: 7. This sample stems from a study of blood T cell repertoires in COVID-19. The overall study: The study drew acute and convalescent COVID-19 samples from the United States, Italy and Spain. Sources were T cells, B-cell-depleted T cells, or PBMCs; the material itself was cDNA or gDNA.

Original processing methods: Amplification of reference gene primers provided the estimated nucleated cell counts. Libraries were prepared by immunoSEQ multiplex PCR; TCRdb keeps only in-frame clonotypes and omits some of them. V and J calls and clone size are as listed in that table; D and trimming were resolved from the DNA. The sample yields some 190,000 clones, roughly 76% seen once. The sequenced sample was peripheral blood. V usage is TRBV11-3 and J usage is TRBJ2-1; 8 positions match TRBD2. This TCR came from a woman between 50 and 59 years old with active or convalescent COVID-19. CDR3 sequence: CASSPTAGVYNEQFF. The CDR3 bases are TGTGCCAGCAGTCCCACAGCGGGAGTCTACAATGAGCAGTTCTTC. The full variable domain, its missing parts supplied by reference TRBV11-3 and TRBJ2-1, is EAGVVQSPRYKIIEKKQPVAFWCNPISGHNTLYWYLQNLGQGPELLIRYENEEAVDDSQLPKDRFSAERLKGVDSTLKIQPAELGDSAVYLCASSPTAGVYNEQFFGPGTRLTVL.